These 32 T cell receptor beta chains share one sample of origin, sequenced in a study of response to subunit inactivated influenza vaccine. TCRdb reprocessed the RT-PCR reads via MiXCR and lists one record per CDR3 protein. This table has fewer than 550,000 distinct CDR3 sequences, about 25% appearing once. Material: CD4+ T cells sorted from PBMCs, obtained 4 to 6 days after vaccination. The source of these receptors is a man in his fifties who received an inactivated influenza vaccine.

This clonotype was counted a few times. This chain connects TRBV2 to TRBJ2-1, with unresolved D. This CDR3 has 12 residues. Germline-derived CDR1 and CDR2 are SNHLY and FYNNEI. V lost 3 bases to trimming and J lost 6 bases, with 6 bases between them. The CDR3 DNA sequence: TGTGCCAGCAGTGAGGCTATCAATGAGCAGTTCTTC. Residues: CASSEAINEQFF.

In its sample, this clonotype was seen a few times. The rearrangement links TRBV20-1 to TRBJ2-7, with a tentative D call TRBD2 (6 bases). CDR1 is DFQATT, CDR2 SNEGSKA, per germline (reference sequence). This CDR3 comprises 10 residues. Trimming removed 4 bases at V and 6 bases at J, with 7 bases between. CDR3 bases: TGCAGTGCTACTAGCGCCGAGCAGTACTTC. This encodes CSATSAEQYF.

This clonotype was picked up a small number of times. The CDR3 coding sequence is TGCGCCAGCAGCCAAGAGGGGGGCGGCAATCAGCCCCAGCATTTT. This sequence encodes CASSQEGGGNQPQHF. This chain links TRBV4-1 with TRBJ1-5; tentative D call: TRBD1 (6 bases). Trimming removed 0 bases at V and 2 bases at J, with 8 bases between. This CDR3 region has 15 residues. Germline CDR1 and CDR2: MGHRA and YSYEKL.

This sequence joins TRBV28 and TRBJ2-1; D is possibly TRBD2 (5 bases). The V end lost 3 bases, the J end lost 5 bases, and 14 bases lay between the germline ends. CDR1 is MDHEN, CDR2 SYDVKM, per germline. There are 15 residues in the CDR3. The DNA for the CDR3 is TGTGCCAGCAGTTTGGCCGGGTTTAGCGACAATGAGCAGTTCTTC. Translation gives CASSLAGFSDNEQFF.

The J gene is TRBJ2-1, the V gene TRBV7-2; perhaps TRBD1 as D (5 bases). The V gene lost 1 base and the J gene lost 7 bases, with 11 bases spanning the gap. The CDR3 has 14 amino acids. Germline assignment: CDR1 SGHTA and CDR2 FQGNSA. The CDR3 coding sequence is TGTGCCAGCAGCTTAGTAGGGGCCGTGAATGAGCAGTTCTTC. Its protein is CASSLVGAVNEQFF.

The genes are TRBV5-6 and TRBJ2-1, with D unresolved. Germline-derived CDR1 and CDR2 are SGHDT and YYEEEE. The CDR3 is 14 residues long. The V and J ends lost 1 base and 9 bases respectively, with 14 bases between them. In DNA form, the CDR3 reads TGTGCCAGCAGCTTGCGGACGCCCGTAGGTGAGCAGTTCTTC. Amino acids: CASSLRTPVGEQFF.

This clonotype was seen many times. The chain carries TRBV12-3 or TRBV12-4 and TRBJ2-1, with 8 nucleotides matching TRBD2. Losses at the gene ends were 5 bases for V and 0 bases for J; bases not matched to a gene: 0. The length of the CDR3 is 14 residues. CDR3 protein: CASSSGSSYNEQFF. DNA of the CDR3: TGTGCCAGCAGTAGCGGGAGCTCCTACAATGAGCAGTTCTTC.

The chain links TRBV7-2 to TRBJ2-5; TRBD2 aligns across 10 bases. The CDR3 runs 16 residues. V was pared by 4 bases and J by 5 bases, with 10 bases of the junction left unmatched. The germline gives CDR1 SGHTA, CDR2 FQGNSA. CDR3 region: CASSSSGGAFRETQYF. The CDR3 nucleotides are TGTGCCAGCAGCTCCAGCGGGGGGGCTTTTCGGGAGACCCAGTACTTC. The variable domain in full, completed from reference TRBV7-2 and TRBJ2-5, reads GAGVSQSPSNKVTEKGKDVELRCDPISGHTALYWYRQSLGQGLEFLIYFQGNSAPDKSGLPSDRFSAERTGGSVSTLTIQRTQQEDSAVYLCASSSSGGAFRETQYFGPGTRLLVL.

This chain links TRBV7-2 with TRBJ1-1; 7 bases align to TRBD1. The V gene's germline CDR1 is SGHTA and CDR2 FQGNSA. This CDR3 spans 15 amino acids. J was trimmed by 0 bases and V by 5 bases; bases with no gene match: 6. The CDR3 region is CASSKTGQVNTEAFF. DNA for the CDR3: TGTGCCAGCAGCAAAACTGGACAGGTGAACACTGAAGCTTTCTTT.

This chain links TRBV25-1 with TRBJ1-2; D remains ambiguous. CDR3 length equals 12 residues. Germline V CDR1 and CDR2: MGHDK, SYGVNS. V was clipped by 5 bases and J by 8 bases, with 12 bases between them. The chain's CDR3 is CASSIPGRGYTF. CDR3 in DNA: TGTGCCAGCAGTATCCCGGGGAGGGGCTACACCTTC.

Only a few counts were recorded for this clonotype. This rearrangement joins TRBV7-2 to TRBJ2-7; no reliable D call. V was clipped by 5 bases and J by 0 bases, with 14 bases between them. The CDR3 is 15 residues long. Germline assignment: CDR1 SGHTA and CDR2 FQGNSA. CDR3 sequence: CASSEAHDTSYEQYF. As DNA, the CDR3 is TGTGCCAGCAGCGAAGCCCATGACACCTCCTACGAGCAGTACTTC.

The table lists this clonotype with a few counts. The chain uses TRBV28 and TRBJ1-1, with D uncertain. Germline CDR1 reads MDHEN; CDR2 reads SYDVKM. There are 12 residues in the CDR3. V lost 10 bases to trimming and J lost 6 bases, with 15 bases between them. The CDR3 DNA follows: TGTGCCACCAAGTTATCGGACGCTGAAGCTTTCTTT. Translating it yields CATKLSDAEAFF.

The CDR3 region is CASSQDHPGPYYEQYF. CDR3 sequence (DNA): TGCGCCAGCAGCCAAGATCATCCAGGCCCTTACTACGAGCAGTACTTC. This chain connects TRBV4-3 to TRBJ2-7; D is unresolved. This CDR3 is 16 amino acids long. Trimming shortened V by 0 bases and J by 3 bases, and 15 bases separated the two germline ends. Per the germline V gene, CDR1 is LGHNA and CDR2 is YSLEER.

This clonotype was counted between two and nine times. The CDR3 here is CASSEQGHGNEQFF. CDR3 DNA sequence: TGTGCCAGCAGTGAACAGGGTCATGGCAATGAGCAGTTCTTC. This chain connects TRBV2 to TRBJ2-1; D might be TRBD1 (5 bases). There are 14 residues in the CDR3. The V end lost 2 bases, the J end lost 6 bases, and 11 bases lay between the germline ends. In germline, CDR1 is SNHLY, CDR2 FYNNEI.

This chain uses TRBV7-2 with TRBJ2-7; 9 bases match TRBD2. V was clipped by 5 bases and J by 4 bases; unmatched bases: 6. Germline lookup yields CDR1 SGHTA and CDR2 FQGNSA. The CDR3 extends over 14 amino acids. CDR3 sequence reads: CASSVKAGGYEQYF. CDR3 coding DNA: TGTGCCAGCAGCGTGAAAGCGGGAGGTTACGAGCAGTACTTC.

This clonotype has ten or more counts. The chain uses TRBV7-8 and TRBJ2-1; D is unclear. V lost 5 bases and J lost 2, with 16 bases in between. The germline gives CDR1 SGHVS, CDR2 FQNEAQ. There are 16 residues in the CDR3. Here the CDR3 DNA reads TGTGCCAGCAGCCACCGCCGGACGATCCCCTACAATGAGCAGTTCTTC. Protein sequence: CASSHRRTIPYNEQFF. Full variable domain (missing parts from reference TRBV7-8 and TRBJ2-1): GAGVSQSPRYKVAKRGQDVALRCDPISGHVSLFWYQQALGQGPEFLTYFQNEAQLDKSGLPSDRFFAERPEGSVSTLKIQRTQQEDSAVYLCASSHRRTIPYNEQFFGPGTRLTVL.

This chain links TRBV12-3 or TRBV12-4 with TRBJ2-1, with D perhaps given as TRBD1 or TRBD2 (5 bases each). This CDR3 is 15 amino acids long. V lost 5 bases to trimming and J lost 5 bases, with 16 bases between them. CDR3: CASSTLGDPNNEQFF. The CDR3 DNA sequence: TGTGCCAGCAGTACGTTGGGGGATCCAAACAATGAGCAGTTCTTC.

This clonotype was picked up many times. J is TRBJ2-3 and V is TRBV24-1; 9 bases match TRBD2. The germline V gene has CDR1 KGHDR and CDR2 SFDVKD. The junction had 19 bases not matched to a gene; V was cut back by 5 bases and J by 5 bases. This CDR3 region has 19 residues. The CDR3 is CATSGRGTSFLKGGDTQYF. For the CDR3, the DNA is TGTGCCACCAGTGGAAGAGGGACTAGCTTTTTGAAGGGGGGAGATACGCAGTATTTT.

This chain connects TRBV7-9 to TRBJ2-5; D remains ambiguous. The CDR3 has 13 amino acids. Between the trimmed V and J ends, which lost 5 bases and 3 bases, there was a span of 10 bases. In germline, CDR1 is SEHNR, CDR2 FQNEAQ (reference sequence). The chain's CDR3 is CASSQRREETQYF. CDR3 in DNA: TGTGCCAGCAGCCAAAGGAGAGAAGAGACCCAGTACTTC. Full variable domain (rest looked up from reference TRBV7-9 and TRBJ2-5): DTGVSQNPRHKITKRGQNVTFRCDPISEHNRLYWYRQTLGQGPEFLTYFQNEAQLEKSRLLSDRFSAERPKGSFSTLEIQRTEQGDSAMYLCASSQRREETQYFGPGTRLLVL.

This clonotype was counted only a few times. V is TRBV4-3 and J is TRBJ1-2; TRBD1 matches at 8 bases. CDR1 LGHNA and CDR2 YSLEER come from the germline V gene. With 1 base clipped from V and 4 bases from J, the junction kept 11 bases outside the gene matches. CDR3 length: 17 residues. The CDR3 DNA follows: TGCGCCAGCAGCCAAGGAGGATATTGGACAGGGTCCTATGGCTACACCTTC. Translation: CASSQGGYWTGSYGYTF.

This clonotype was detected a few times. As DNA, the CDR3 is TGCAGTGCAAACCGAGCGTTTGAGCAGTTCTTC. This encodes CSANRAFEQFF. This sequence joins TRBV20-1 and TRBJ2-1; no clear D gene. CDR1 DFQATT and CDR2 SNEGSKA come from the germline V gene (reference sequence). Trimming left V 6 bases short and J 9 bases short, with 12 bases between. The CDR3 contains 11 residues.

The chain carries TRBV2 and TRBJ2-3, with D maybe TRBD2 (6 bases). There are 15 residues in the CDR3. Germline CDR1 is SNHLY and CDR2 is FYNNEI. V lost 2 bases and J 3 bases, leaving 12 bases between the germline ends. The CDR3 coding sequence is TGTGCCAGCAGTGAACGCCTGACTAGAACAGATACGCAGTATTTT. It yields the protein CASSERLTRTDTQYF. The variable domain in full, completed from reference TRBV2 and TRBJ2-3, reads EPEVTQTPSHQVTQMGQEVILRCVPISNHLYFYWYRQILGQKVEFLVSFYNNEISEKSEIFDDQFSVERPDGSNFTLKIRSTKLEDSAMYFCASSERLTRTDTQYFGPGTRLTVL.

This chain uses TRBV7-9 with TRBJ1-4, with D hard to call. Per the germline V gene, CDR1 is SEHNR and CDR2 is FQNEAQ (reference sequence). Trimming pared 6 bases from V and 4 bases from J, leaving 6 bases between. The CDR3 is 12 amino acids. The CDR3 sequence: CASRRSNEKLFF. In nucleotides, the CDR3 is TGTGCCAGCAGGCGAAGTAATGAAAAACTGTTTTTT.

The V and J genes are TRBV28 and TRBJ2-7, with 7 bases identical to TRBD1. Germline V gene data show CDR1 as MDHEN and CDR2 as SYDVKM. The CDR3 contains 15 residues. With 3 bases clipped from V and 0 bases from J, the junction kept 5 bases outside the gene matches. The CDR3 sequence is CASSLPTGSSYEQYF. For the CDR3, the DNA is TGTGCCAGCAGTTTGCCGACAGGGAGCTCCTACGAGCAGTACTTC.

This clonotype was counted a few times. CDR3 in DNA: TGTGCCAGTAGAGGAACAGGGAACCACGAGCAGTACTTC. Its translation: CASRGTGNHEQYF. The chain uses TRBV19 and TRBJ2-7; TRBD1 might be the D (6 bases). V lost 6 bases and J lost 5, with 14 bases in between. The CDR3 spans 13 residues. From germline, CDR1 is LNHDA and CDR2 SQIVND (reference sequence).

The rearrangement uses TRBV5-6 and TRBJ2-1; 14 bases match TRBD2. Unmatched junction bases numbered 1, after V lost 0 bases and J lost 8 bases. CDR3 length equals 15 residues. Germline V gives CDR1 SGHDT, CDR2 YYEEEE. The CDR3 sequence: CASSLGTSGRHEQFF. In nucleotides, the CDR3 is TGTGCCAGCAGCTTGGGGACTAGCGGGAGGCATGAGCAGTTCTTC. Full variable domain (missing parts from reference TRBV5-6 and TRBJ2-1): DAGVTQSPTHLIKTRGQQVTLRCSPKSGHDTVSWYQQALGQGPQFIFQYYEEEERQRGNFPDRFSGHQFPNYSSELNVNALLLGDSALYLCASSLGTSGRHEQFFGPGTRLTVL.

J is TRBJ2-3 and V is TRBV11-2, with 8 nucleotides matching TRBD2. V lost 5 bases, J lost 6 bases, and 16 bases stayed unmatched. The CDR3 runs to 17 residues. Germline assignment: CDR1 SGHAT and CDR2 FQNNGV. CDR3 amino acids: CASSQAGQGLVFDTQYF. The DNA for the CDR3 is TGTGCCAGCAGCCAAGCCGGCCAGGGACTAGTGTTCGATACGCAGTATTTT.

In its sample, this clonotype was seen a few times. The chain carries TRBV5-1 and TRBJ2-2, with a tentative D call TRBD1 (8 bases). The CDR3 totals 18 residues. The V and J ends lost 0 bases and 0 bases respectively, with 15 bases between them. CDR1 and CDR2 (germline): SGHRS, YFSETQ. This CDR3 reads CASSLDRGGSPNTGELFF. The CDR3 DNA reads TGCGCCAGCAGCTTGGACAGGGGGGGCAGCCCGAACACCGGGGAGCTGTTTTTT.

The sample holds many counts of this clonotype. The rearrangement links TRBV24-1 to TRBJ2-1; perhaps TRBD2 as D (6 bases). Germline V gene sequence: CDR1 KGHDR, CDR2 SFDVKD. This CDR3 has 12 amino acids. Trimming took 4 bases from V and 10 from J, leaving 10 bases between them. The DNA for the CDR3 is TGTGCCACCAGTGACCAGAGCGGGGAGCAGTTCTTC. Its translation is CATSDQSGEQFF.

The V gene is TRBV20-1, the J gene TRBJ1-2; TRBD1 might be the D (5 bases). From germline, CDR1 is DFQATT and CDR2 SNEGSKA (reference sequence). CDR3 length: 14 amino acids. Trimming shortened V by 1 base and J by 4 bases, and 13 bases separated the two germline ends. CDR3 coding DNA: TGCAGTGCTAGAGTAGGGTCAGGGAGCTATGGCTACACCTTC. Its protein product is CSARVGSGSYGYTF.

The chain carries TRBV18 and TRBJ2-7, with a weak D call TRBD2 (6 bases). Germline V gives CDR1 KGHSH, CDR2 LQKENI. This CDR3 is built from 16 residues. The V gene lost 3 bases and the J gene lost 0 bases, with 15 bases spanning the gap. In DNA form, the CDR3 reads TGTGCCAGCTCACCCCCGGGAGTCACCCCCTCCTACGAGCAGTACTTC. It translates to CASSPPGVTPSYEQYF. Full variable domain (missing parts from reference TRBV18 and TRBJ2-7): NAGVMQNPRHLVRRRGQEARLRCSPMKGHSHVYWYRQLPEEGLKFMVYLQKENIIDESGMPKERFSAEFPKEGPSILRIQQVVRGDSAAYFCASSPPGVTPSYEQYFGPGTRLTVT.

This clonotype came up once. V gene TRBV20-1 combines with J gene TRBJ2-3; possible D gene TRBD1, 5 bases. V dropped 5 bases and J dropped 3 bases, with 12 bases sitting between them. This CDR3 is built from 13 residues. Per the germline V gene, CDR1 is DFQATT and CDR2 is SNEGSKA (reference sequence). CDR3: CSAYRQRTDTQYF. In nucleotides, the CDR3 is TGCAGTGCTTATCGACAGAGGACAGATACGCAGTATTTT.